Sequencing of this T cell receptor (beta chain) was carried out in a study of blood T cell repertoires in COVID-19. Looking at the study overall: PBMCs, B-cell-depleted T cells, or T cells provided the cDNA or gDNA that made up the material.

V lost 4 bases, J lost 4 bases, and 6 bases stayed unmatched. Germline CDR1 and CDR2: LNHDA and SQIVND (reference sequence). The CDR3 consists of 15 residues. This clone was recorded only once. Libraries were prepared by immunoSEQ multiplex PCR; TCRdb keeps only in-frame clonotypes and omits some of them. Among over 200,000 clones listed, approximately 80% were seen once. Membership in each cohort depended on participant-reported clinical history. The sample taken for sequencing was PBMCs or T cells enriched from blood (not recorded which). The genes are TRBV19 and TRBJ1-4, with 7 bases that match TRBD1. The TCR sequence derives from a man in his 60s who had recovered from COVID-19. CDR3 residues: CASSTHRGFNEKLFF. In DNA form, the CDR3 reads TGTGCCAGTAGTACCCACAGGGGATTTAATGAAAAACTGTTTTTT.